Each of the 22 T cell receptor beta chains below was sequenced from the same sample in a study of cytomegalovirus exposure and HLA in healthy donors. The PCR was carried out with 60 Vbeta primers and 13 Jbeta primers. TCRdb's table, derived via immunoSEQ multiplex PCR, lists solely in-frame clones and lacks some. This table has about 110,000 clones, around 73% appearing once. Input material: PBMCs. The origin of the receptors is a woman aged 40 to 50 in good health and CMV-seropositive.

In DNA form, the CDR3 reads TGCAGCGCCTCGGGACAATTGAACACTGAAGCTTTCTTT. Protein product: CSASGQLNTEAFF. The chain recombines TRBV29-1 with TRBJ1-1, with D maybe TRBD1 (6 bases). In germline, CDR1 is SQVTM, CDR2 ANQGSEA. Trimming stripped 7 bases from V and 0 bases from J, with 12 bases between. This CDR3 is built from 13 residues.

V is TRBV7-2 and J is TRBJ2-5; 10 nucleotides match TRBD1. The germline V gene has CDR1 SGHTA and CDR2 FQGNSA. V lost 4 bases, J lost 9 bases, and 14 bases stayed unmatched. CDR3 length equals 16 residues. The CDR3 loop reads CASSSSHTGQGRPQYF. The DNA of the CDR3 is TGTGCCAGCAGCTCATCGCACACGGGACAGGGGAGACCCCAGTACTTC.

The genes are TRBV6-5 and TRBJ1-6; TRBD1 matches at 8 bases. V was pared by 6 bases and J by 7 bases, with 8 bases of the junction left unmatched. Germline V CDR1 and CDR2: MNHEY, SVGAGI. The CDR3 covers 15 residues. The CDR3 DNA follows: TGTGCCAGCAGCGACTTCGGACAGGGAAATTCACCCCTCCACTTT. This codes for CASSDFGQGNSPLHF.

Written as DNA, the CDR3 is TGTGCCAGCAGTGAACCAGGGCCGGGCCCCCTCTATGGCTACACCTTC. It translates to CASSEPGPGPLYGYTF. The chain uses TRBV2 and TRBJ1-2; D might be TRBD1 (5 bases). CDR1 SNHLY and CDR2 FYNNEI come from the germline V gene. The ends were cut back, 2 bases at V and 4 bases at J, with 17 bases in the middle. This CDR3 contains 16 residues.

The V gene is TRBV6-5, the J gene TRBJ2-7; tentatively, D is TRBD1 (6 bases). The CDR3 length is 13 residues. V gave up 0 bases and J gave up 7 bases, with 10 bases separating them. Germline lookup yields CDR1 MNHEY and CDR2 SVGAGI. The CDR3, as DNA: TGTGCCAGCAGTTACTCAACAGGGAGAGAGCAGTACTTC. Residues: CASSYSTGREQYF.

This clone has only one observation. The V gene is TRBV4-3, the J gene TRBJ2-5; 10 bases fit TRBD1. CDR3 length: 14 amino acids. Germline V gives CDR1 LGHNA, CDR2 YSLEER. V lost 4 bases to trimming and J lost 11 bases; unmatched junction nucleotides: 10. For the CDR3, the DNA is TGCGCCAGCAGCCGAGGGACAGGGGTGAGGGAGCAGTACTTC. Encoded protein: CASSRGTGVREQYF.

The rearrangement links TRBV7-8 to TRBJ1-1; possibly TRBD1 for D (5 bases). Germline V lookup: CDR1 SGHVS, CDR2 FQNEAQ. The CDR3 is 13 residues long. The ends were cut back, 5 bases at V and 12 bases at J, with 19 bases in the middle. The CDR3 reads CASSRFGAPDPFF. The CDR3 DNA is TGTGCCAGCAGCCGCTTTGGGGCCCCGGACCCTTTCTTT.

The chain joins TRBV5-1 to TRBJ2-5; 10 positions match TRBD1. The CDR3 sequence is 13 residues long. In germline, CDR1 is SGHRS, CDR2 YFSETQ. Trimming cost V 9 bases and J 5 bases; bases outside gene matches: 7. CDR3 coding DNA: TGCGCCACCCGACAGGGGGCAATGGAGACCCAGTACTTC. Its protein is CATRQGAMETQYF.

V gene TRBV5-1 combines with J gene TRBJ2-7; TRBD1 is a possible D gene (6 bases). The ends were cut back, 2 bases at V and 4 bases at J, with 13 bases in the middle. Germline V lookup: CDR1 SGHRS, CDR2 YFSETQ. The CDR3 contains 14 residues. The CDR3 sequence is CASSLIGTHYEQYF. In DNA form, the CDR3 reads TGCGCCAGCAGCTTAATCGGGACACATTACGAGCAGTACTTC.

The chain carries TRBV7-2 and TRBJ2-1; the D gene is possibly TRBD1 (5 bases). Germline V gives CDR1 SGHTA, CDR2 FQGNSA. The ends were cut back, 5 bases at V and 6 bases at J, with 11 bases in the middle. CDR3 length: 13 residues. This CDR3 is CASSPTVRNEQFF. Here the CDR3 DNA reads TGTGCCAGCAGCCCGACAGTTCGCAATGAGCAGTTCTTC.

This sequence joins TRBV2 and TRBJ1-1; D not certain. CDR3 length: 15 residues. The germline V and J ends were trimmed by 0 bases and 1 base, with 9 bases remaining between them. CDR1 is SNHLY, CDR2 FYNNEI, per germline. The CDR3 loop reads CASSEAGVGNTEAFF. The DNA of the CDR3 is TGTGCCAGCAGTGAAGCAGGAGTGGGGAACACTGAAGCTTTCTTT.

The rearrangement joins TRBV28 to TRBJ2-6, with D tentatively TRBD2 (6 bases). Looked up from germline, CDR1 is MDHEN and CDR2 is SYDVKM. Trimming shortened V by 6 bases and J by 4 bases, and 16 bases separated the two germline ends. The CDR3 spans 16 residues. DNA for the CDR3: TGTGCCAGCAGCCCCTTACGGGGGAGAGGGGCCAACGTCCTGACTTTC. Protein: CASSPLRGRGANVLTF.

This chain uses TRBV6-5 with TRBJ2-7; TRBD1 agrees at 7 bases. J lost 3 bases, V lost 5 bases, and 4 bases had no gene match. The germline CDR1 and CDR2 sequences are MNHEY and SVGAGI. This CDR3 region has 13 residues. CDR3 amino acids: CASSKGQFYEQYF. The DNA of the CDR3 is TGTGCCAGCAGTAAGGGACAGTTCTACGAGCAGTACTTC.

The V and J genes are TRBV9 and TRBJ2-1; 8 bases agree with TRBD2. The CDR3 is made up of 16 amino acids. Germline CDR1 is SGDLS and CDR2 is YYNGEE. V lost 8 bases and J lost 8; bases outside the gene matches: 18. DNA of the CDR3: TGTGCCAGACCTAATTCCGGGACTAGTGAGAAGGATGAGCAGTTCTTC. Its translation: CARPNSGTSEKDEQFF.

The V gene is TRBV4-2, the J gene TRBJ2-2; 7 positions match TRBD2. CDR1 and CDR2 (germline): LGHNA, YNFKEQ. The CDR3 covers 16 residues. V shed 1 base and J 1 base; nucleotides not matched to a gene: 3. The CDR3 nucleotides are TGTGCCAGCAGCCAAGGGCTAGCGGAGAACACCGGGGAGCTGTTTTTT. Protein sequence: CASSQGLAENTGELFF.

This chain joins TRBV4-2 and TRBJ1-1; D is ambiguous. The germline V and J ends were trimmed by 4 bases and 1 base, with 13 bases remaining between them. The CDR3 is made up of 15 amino acids. Germline CDR1 and CDR2: LGHNA and YNFKEQ. This CDR3 reads CASSPTSNRNTEAFF. For the CDR3, the DNA is TGTGCCAGCAGCCCCACCTCAAACAGGAACACTGAAGCTTTCTTT.

V and J are TRBV14 and TRBJ2-7; D perhaps matches TRBD2 (7 bases). The CDR3 totals 17 residues. Germline V gene data show CDR1 as SGHDN and CDR2 as FVKESK. V lost 0 bases and J 3 bases, leaving 18 bases between the germline ends. CDR3 nucleotide sequence: TGTGCCAGCAGCCAAGATCGGGGGGCAGGGTTCGACTACGAGCAGTACTTC. This sequence encodes CASSQDRGAGFDYEQYF.

The genes are TRBV5-4 and TRBJ1-1; the D is unclear. The germline V gene has CDR1 SGHNT and CDR2 YYREEE (reference sequence). V dropped 0 bases and J dropped 1 base, with 10 bases sitting between them. The CDR3 runs to 15 residues. The CDR3 spells CASSLEGRSNTEAFF. The DNA of the CDR3 is TGTGCCAGCAGCTTGGAAGGCAGGTCGAACACTGAAGCTTTCTTT.

V usage is TRBV5-6 and J usage is TRBJ1-1, with unresolved D. CDR3 length: 13 residues. Germline V gives CDR1 SGHDT, CDR2 YYEEEE. V lost 0 bases to trimming and J lost 4 bases, with 7 bases between them. CDR3 nucleotide sequence: TGTGCCAGCAGCTTGGGTTCGAGCACTGAAGCTTTCTTT. This sequence encodes CASSLGSSTEAFF.

As concerns this clone: One junction end does not reproduce the germline sequence, and a read error may be involved. The rearrangement uses TRBV7-7 and TRBJ2-1; the D gene is possibly TRBD1 (6 bases). This CDR3 is 13 amino acids long. CDR1 SSHAT and CDR2 FNYEAQ come from the germline V gene (reference sequence). The CDR3: CASSYVAGDEQFF. In nucleotides, the CDR3 is TGTGCTAGCAGCTACGTCGCAGGGGACGAGCAGTTCTTC.

The rearrangement links TRBV9 to TRBJ2-7; 7 bases are shared with TRBD2. The ends lost 0 bases at V and 4 bases at J; junction bases unmatched: 7. CDR1 is SGDLS and CDR2 is YYNGEE in the germline V gene. The CDR3 is 15 residues long. The CDR3 region has the DNA TGTGCCAGCAGCGTAGGAAGCGGGGCAGGATACGAGCAGTACTTC. It specifies CASSVGSGAGYEQYF.

About this clone itself: The sample has other DNA sequences that encode this CDR3 too. The genes are TRBV29-1 and TRBJ1-4, with D unclear. V gave up 4 bases and J gave up 7 bases, with 10 bases separating them. This CDR3 contains 12 residues. Germline V lookup: CDR1 SQVTM, CDR2 ANQGSEA. This CDR3 reads CSVATGSEKLFF. DNA of the CDR3: TGCAGCGTTGCGACGGGGAGTGAAAAACTGTTTTTT.